The entry below describes one T cell receptor beta chain. Its antigen is not known. Per germline, CDR1 MNHEY and CDR2 SMNVEV (reference sequence). The ends lost 6 bases at V and 7 bases at J; junction bases unmatched: 14. The CDR3 contains 15 residues. The data stem from a study of CD8 T cells in Susac syndrome. Regarding the study as a whole: TCR sequencing and HLA analysis covered a relatively small number of individuals.

With random hexamers, reverse transcription was performed on about 0.5 to 1 ug of RNA. With immunoSEQ multiplex PCR, TCR beta CDR3 was amplified across 54 Vbeta and 13 Jbeta. TCRdb analysed the immunoSEQ multiplex PCR reads with MiXCR anew, one entry per CDR3 protein. This table holds about 200,000 distinct CDR3 sequences, 90% to 95% found once. Sequencing of TCR beta was carried out in blood CD8+ and CD4+ T cells. Isolation of CD8+ and CD4+ T cells was performed negatively, whereas enrichment of TEMRA cells was done by FACS. The sequence derives from a human donor in good health. The chain uses TRBV27 and TRBJ1-2, with TRBD1 identical over 7 bases. Input material: CD4+ T cells from PBMCs. CDR3 region: CASSPDVRTGSGYTF. CDR3 DNA sequence: TGTGCCAGCAGCCCAGACGTACGGACAGGCTCTGGCTACACCTTC.